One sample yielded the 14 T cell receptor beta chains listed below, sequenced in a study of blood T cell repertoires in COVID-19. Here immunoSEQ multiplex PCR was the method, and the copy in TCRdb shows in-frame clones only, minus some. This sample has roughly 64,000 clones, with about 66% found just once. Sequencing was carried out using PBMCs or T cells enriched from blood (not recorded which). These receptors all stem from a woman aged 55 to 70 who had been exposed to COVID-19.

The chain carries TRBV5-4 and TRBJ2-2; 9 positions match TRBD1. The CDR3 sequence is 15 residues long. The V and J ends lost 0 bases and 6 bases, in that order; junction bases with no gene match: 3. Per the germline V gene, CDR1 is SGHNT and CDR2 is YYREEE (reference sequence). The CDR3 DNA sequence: TGTGCCAGCAGCTTGGGGGACAGGGAGGCCGGGGAGCTGTTTTTT. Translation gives CASSLGDREAGELFF. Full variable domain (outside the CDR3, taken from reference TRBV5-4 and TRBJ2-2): ETGVTQSPTHLIKTRGQQVTLRCSSQSGHNTVSWYQQALGQGPQFIFQYYREEENGRGNFPPRFSGLQFPNYSSELNVNALELDDSALYLCASSLGDREAGELFFGEGSRLTVL.

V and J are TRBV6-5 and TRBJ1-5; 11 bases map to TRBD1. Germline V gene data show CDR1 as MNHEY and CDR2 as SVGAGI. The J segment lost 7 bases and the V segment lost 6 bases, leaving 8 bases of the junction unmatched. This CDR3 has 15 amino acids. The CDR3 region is CASSQDRGRIQPQHF. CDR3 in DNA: TGTGCCAGCAGCCAGGACAGGGGGCGGATCCAGCCCCAGCATTTT.

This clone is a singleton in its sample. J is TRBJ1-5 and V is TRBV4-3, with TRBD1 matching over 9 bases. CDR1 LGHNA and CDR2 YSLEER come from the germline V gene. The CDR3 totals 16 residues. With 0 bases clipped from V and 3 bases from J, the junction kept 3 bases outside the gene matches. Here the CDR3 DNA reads TGCGCCAGCAGCCAAGACTGGACAGGGGACAATCAGCCCCAGCATTTT. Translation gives CASSQDWTGDNQPQHF.

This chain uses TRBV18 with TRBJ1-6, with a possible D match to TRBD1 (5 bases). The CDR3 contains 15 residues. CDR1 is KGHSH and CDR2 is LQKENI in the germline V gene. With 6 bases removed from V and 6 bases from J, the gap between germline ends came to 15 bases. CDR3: CASSGMGQGNSPLHF. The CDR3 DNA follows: TGTGCCAGCTCGGGCATGGGGCAGGGTAATTCACCCCTCCACTTT. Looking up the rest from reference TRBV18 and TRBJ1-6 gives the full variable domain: NAGVMQNPRHLVRRRGQEARLRCSPMKGHSHVYWYRQLPEEGLKFMVYLQKENIIDESGMPKERFSAEFPKEGPSILRIQQVVRGDSAAYFCASSGMGQGNSPLHFGNGTRLTVT.

CDR3 in amino acids: CASSQISRGPDTEAFF. In DNA, the CDR3 is TGTGCCAGCAGCCAAATTTCTAGGGGGCCGGACACTGAAGCTTTCTTT. This chain connects TRBV3-1 (or the pseudogene TRBV3-2) to TRBJ1-1; 7 positions agree with TRBD1. V lost 2 bases, J lost 3 bases, and 9 bases stayed unmatched. Germline CDR1 and CDR2: LGHDT and YNNKEL (reference sequence). CDR3 size: 16 residues.

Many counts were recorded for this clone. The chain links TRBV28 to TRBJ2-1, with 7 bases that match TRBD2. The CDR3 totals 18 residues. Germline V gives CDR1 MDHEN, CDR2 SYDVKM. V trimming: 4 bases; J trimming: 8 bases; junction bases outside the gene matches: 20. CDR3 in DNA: TGTGCCAGCAGTTCCCCTCCAGGCGGGAGATCGGCTTTCGATGAGCAGTTCTTC. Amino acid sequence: CASSSPPGGRSAFDEQFF.

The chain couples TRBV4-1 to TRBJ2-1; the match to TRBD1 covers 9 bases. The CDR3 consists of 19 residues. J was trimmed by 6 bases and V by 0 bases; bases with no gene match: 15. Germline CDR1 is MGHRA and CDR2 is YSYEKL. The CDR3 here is CASSQEGQGGISLFNEQFF. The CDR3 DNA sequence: TGCGCCAGCAGCCAAGAGGGACAGGGAGGAATCTCCTTATTCAATGAGCAGTTCTTC.

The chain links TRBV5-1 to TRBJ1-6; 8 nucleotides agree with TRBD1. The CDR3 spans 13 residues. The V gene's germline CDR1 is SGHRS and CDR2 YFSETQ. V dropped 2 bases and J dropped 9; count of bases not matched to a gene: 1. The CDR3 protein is CASSLDRGSPLHF. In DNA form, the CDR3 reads TGCGCCAGCAGCTTAGACAGGGGTTCACCCCTCCACTTT.

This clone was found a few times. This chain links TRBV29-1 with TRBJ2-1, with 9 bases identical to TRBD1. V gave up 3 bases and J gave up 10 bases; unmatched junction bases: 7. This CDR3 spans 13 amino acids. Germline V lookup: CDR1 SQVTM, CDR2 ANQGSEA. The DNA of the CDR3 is TGCAGCGTTGAGACAGGGGGTAATATCGAGCAGTTCTTC. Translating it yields CSVETGGNIEQFF.

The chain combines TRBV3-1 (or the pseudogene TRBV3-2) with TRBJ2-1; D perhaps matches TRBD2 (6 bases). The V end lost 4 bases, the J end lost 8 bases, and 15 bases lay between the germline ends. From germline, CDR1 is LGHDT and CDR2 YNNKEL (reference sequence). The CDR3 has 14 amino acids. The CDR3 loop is CASSPPRGGDEQFF. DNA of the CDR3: TGTGCCAGCAGCCCCCCTAGGGGAGGCGATGAGCAGTTCTTC.

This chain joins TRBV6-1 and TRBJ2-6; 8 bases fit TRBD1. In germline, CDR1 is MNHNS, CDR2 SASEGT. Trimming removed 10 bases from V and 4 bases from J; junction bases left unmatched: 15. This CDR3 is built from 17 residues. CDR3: CATSEGTGPGGANVLTF. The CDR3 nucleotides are TGTGCCACGAGTGAAGGGACAGGCCCCGGGGGGGCCAACGTCCTGACTTTC.

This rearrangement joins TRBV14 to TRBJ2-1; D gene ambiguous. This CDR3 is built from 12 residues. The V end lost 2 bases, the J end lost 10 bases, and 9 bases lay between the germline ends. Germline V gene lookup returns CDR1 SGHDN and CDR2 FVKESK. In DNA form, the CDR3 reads TGTGCCAGCAGCCAACTCAGATCCGAGCAGTTCTTC. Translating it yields CASSQLRSEQFF.

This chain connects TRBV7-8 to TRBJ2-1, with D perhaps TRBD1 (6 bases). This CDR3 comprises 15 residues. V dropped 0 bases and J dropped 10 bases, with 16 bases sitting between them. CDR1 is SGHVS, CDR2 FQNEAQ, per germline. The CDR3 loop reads CASSLARTAPLEQFF. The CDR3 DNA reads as TGTGCCAGCAGCTTAGCCAGGACAGCACCCCTAGAGCAGTTCTTC.

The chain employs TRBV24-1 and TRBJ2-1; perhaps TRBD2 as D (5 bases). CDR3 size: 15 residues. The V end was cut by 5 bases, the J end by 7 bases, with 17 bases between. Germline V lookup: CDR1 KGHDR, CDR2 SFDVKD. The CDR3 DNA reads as TGTGCCACCAGTGTGGGTGGAGGATATACAAATGAGCAGTTCTTC. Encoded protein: CATSVGGGYTNEQFF.